Presented here are 10 T cell receptor beta chains from one specimen sequenced in a study of response to subunit inactivated influenza vaccine. TCRdb recomputed calls from the RT-PCR reads with MiXCR, one row per CDR3 protein. The sample includes about 500,000 distinct CDR3 sequences, more than 15% seen only once; the top ten take less than 4%. The input for sequencing was CD4+ T cells sorted from PBMCs, taken around 25 months after vaccination. All receptors derive from a man aged 45 to 75 who received an inactivated influenza vaccine.

Ten or more counts support this clonotype. V and J are TRBV5-1 and TRBJ2-3, with 9 bases that match TRBD2. Germline loops: CDR1 SGHRS, CDR2 YFSETQ. The CDR3 covers 16 residues. The junction had 5 bases not matched to a gene; V was cut back by 2 bases and J by 1 base. Here the CDR3 DNA reads TGCGCCAGCAGCTTTAGCGGGGGCCCCCGCACAGATACGCAGTATTTT. Amino acid sequence: CASSFSGGPRTDTQYF.

This chain connects TRBV5-8 to TRBJ1-2, with 9 bases fitting TRBD1. The CDR3 spans 16 residues. Germline CDR1 reads SGHTS; CDR2 reads YDEGEE. With V trimmed by 4 bases and J by 1 base, 8 bases remained unmatched. The CDR3 coding sequence is TGTGCCAGCAGCGGCTGGGGACAGGGAGTTAACTATGGCTACACCTTC. This sequence encodes CASSGWGQGVNYGYTF.

This clonotype has a count of ten or more. This chain joins TRBV7-9 and TRBJ1-2; no clear D. The V end was cut by 1 base, the J end by 0 bases, with 3 bases between. There are 13 residues in the CDR3. CDR1 is SEHNR, CDR2 FQNEAQ, per germline (reference sequence). The CDR3 coding sequence is TGTGCCAGCAGCTTAGACACTAACTATGGCTACACCTTC. Protein: CASSLDTNYGYTF.

This clonotype was recorded a few times. The chain carries TRBV2 and TRBJ2-7; 9 bases are a match to TRBD2. Germline V gene sequence: CDR1 SNHLY, CDR2 FYNNEI. The CDR3 spans 14 residues. Losses at the gene ends were 4 bases for V and 3 bases for J; bases not matched to a gene: 4. The CDR3 DNA sequence: TGTGCCAGCAGTGCCGAGACTAGCGGCTACGAGCAGTACTTC. Translating gives CASSAETSGYEQYF.

This clonotype appeared a few times. The genes are TRBV5-1 and TRBJ2-7, with a tentative D call TRBD1 (6 bases). CDR1 and CDR2 (germline): SGHRS, YFSETQ. With 4 bases removed from V and 0 bases from J, the gap between germline ends came to 11 bases. This CDR3 has 14 residues. In nucleotides, the CDR3 is TGCGCCAGCAGCGTACAGGGCAGCTCCTACGAGCAGTACTTC. Translation: CASSVQGSSYEQYF. Together with reference TRBV5-1 and TRBJ2-7, the CDR3 gives the full variable domain: KAGVTQTPRYLIKTRGQQVTLSCSPISGHRSVSWYQQTPGQGLQFLFEYFSETQRNKGNFPGRFSGRQFSNSRSEMNVSTLELGDSALYLCASSVQGSSYEQYFGPGTRLTVT.

This clonotype was picked up a small number of times. At one end the junction does not follow the germline gene, possibly because of a read error. This sequence joins TRBV20-1 and TRBJ2-7; possible D gene TRBD2, 6 bases. Germline values: CDR1 DFQATT, CDR2 SNEGSKA (reference sequence). This CDR3 comprises 11 residues. The CDR3 sequence is CSARDGDFSHF. The CDR3 nucleotides read TGCAGTGCTAGGGACGGGGACTTTTCGCACTTC.

The chain couples TRBV14 to TRBJ2-1; tentative D call: TRBD1 (5 bases). The CDR3 is made up of 16 amino acids. With 0 bases removed from V and 8 bases from J, the gap between germline ends came to 17 bases. Germline V gene sequence: CDR1 SGHDN, CDR2 FVKESK. CDR3 sequence: CASSQDRRGTEDEQFF. The CDR3 nucleotides are TGTGCCAGCAGCCAAGATCGAAGGGGTACAGAAGATGAGCAGTTCTTC.

This chain links TRBV6-5 with TRBJ2-5; D not resolved. V lost 6 bases to trimming and J lost 5 bases, with 7 bases between them. This CDR3 has 11 residues. Germline V CDR1 and CDR2: MNHEY, SVGAGI. CDR3 sequence reads: CASRTEETQYF. CDR3 nucleotide sequence: TGTGCCAGCAGGACTGAGGAGACCCAGTACTTC.

V usage is TRBV11-2 and J usage is TRBJ2-3, with D perhaps matching TRBD2 (7 bases). The CDR3 is made up of 16 amino acids. The V gene's germline CDR1 is SGHAT and CDR2 FQNNGV. V was clipped by 4 bases and J by 2 bases, with 16 bases between them. The CDR3 loop reads CASSSSRGGLTDTQYF. CDR3 DNA sequence: TGTGCCAGCAGCTCCTCGAGGGGGGGACTCACAGATACGCAGTATTTT.

There are a few counts of this clonotype. V gene TRBV5-5 combines with J gene TRBJ1-6; TRBD1 might be the D (5 bases). Germline CDR1 and CDR2: SGHKS and YYEKEE (reference sequence). The CDR3 covers 15 residues. Between the trimmed V and J ends, which lost 3 bases and 0 bases, there was a span of 7 bases. The CDR3 bases are TGTGCCAGCAGCTGGGACGGCTCCTATAATTCACCCCTCCACTTT. It translates to CASSWDGSYNSPLHF.